These 27 T cell receptor beta chains were sequenced from one sample in a study of human T cells and chemical hapten exposure. TCRdb itself ran the RACE reads through MiXCR, one entry per CDR3 protein. The sample comprises about 82,000 distinct CDR3 sequences, 10% to 15% of which are singletons, and approximately 6% rests with the top ten. Stated time point: patch test 3, about 24 weeks after DPC sensitization. Treatment of the sample: therapeutic diphenylcyclopropenone sensitization with weekly scalp DPC. This sample comprised whole blood, obtained in connection with sensitization to the hapten diphenylcyclopropenone (DPC). The receptors shown here come from a woman aged 50 to 65 with alopecia areata. Some clones in this sample may be carry-over from other donors' samples.

This clonotype was counted only a few times. The chain couples TRBV11-2 to TRBJ2-2; no definite D call. Germline lookup yields CDR1 SGHAT and CDR2 FQNNGV. This CDR3 region has 18 residues. V lost 1 base and J 0 bases, leaving 15 bases between the germline ends. CDR3 DNA: TGTGCCAGCAGCTTAGTGAGGTGGACCGCTACGAACACCGGGGAGCTGTTTTTT. Translated, it gives CASSLVRWTATNTGELFF.

The chain carries TRBV27 and TRBJ2-1, with a weak D call TRBD2 (6 bases). The germline V gene has CDR1 MNHEY and CDR2 SMNVEV (reference sequence). V was clipped by 7 bases and J by 5 bases, with 15 bases between them. The CDR3 is 14 amino acids. CDR3 in amino acids: CASNNPGLHNEQFF. The CDR3 DNA follows: TGTGCCAGCAATAATCCGGGACTCCACAATGAGCAGTTCTTC.

There are many counts of this clonotype. The rearrangement links TRBV18 to TRBJ2-6; D not resolved. Germline V gene data show CDR1 as KGHSH and CDR2 as LQKENI. Trimming shortened V by 5 bases and J by 0 bases, and 5 bases separated the two germline ends. There are 14 residues in the CDR3. Here the CDR3 reads CASSSSSGANVLTF. As DNA, the CDR3 is TGTGCCAGCTCATCTAGCTCTGGGGCCAACGTCCTGACTTTC.

This clonotype was seen many times. This chain links TRBV3-1 with TRBJ2-1; the match to TRBD2 covers 7 bases. The CDR3 length is 15 residues. With V trimmed by 0 bases and J by 9 bases, 8 bases remained unmatched. In germline, CDR1 is LGHDT, CDR2 YNNKEL (reference sequence). CDR3 sequence: CASSQDPIAGREQFF. CDR3 bases: TGTGCCAGCAGCCAAGACCCTATAGCGGGCCGTGAGCAGTTCTTC.

The chain recombines TRBV15 with TRBJ2-2, with no clear D. Germline values: CDR1 LNHNV, CDR2 YYDKDF (reference sequence). The CDR3 has 15 residues. Trimming took off 0 bases at V and 3 bases at J, with 8 bases between the two ends. CDR3 DNA sequence: TGTGCCACCAGCAGAGACCGGGCTTACACCGGGGAGCTGTTTTTT. This sequence encodes CATSRDRAYTGELFF.

The sample holds many counts of this clonotype. This rearrangement joins TRBV6-6 to TRBJ2-1; TRBD2 matches 7 bases. The J segment lost 4 bases and the V segment lost 8 bases, leaving 8 bases of the junction unmatched. Germline-derived CDR1 and CDR2 are MNHNY and SVGAGI (reference sequence). The CDR3 is 14 residues long. CDR3 region: CASRGAGVYNEQFF. DNA of the CDR3: TGTGCCAGCCGAGGGGCGGGGGTTTACAATGAGCAGTTCTTC.

This chain links TRBV5-6 with TRBJ2-5, with 13 bases aligning to TRBD2. The germline gives CDR1 SGHDT, CDR2 YYEEEE. This CDR3 region has 16 residues. After removal of 2 bases from V and 3 bases from J, the junction contained 4 bases not matched to a gene. The CDR3 here is CASSLTGLAGEETQYF. DNA of the CDR3: TGTGCCAGCAGCTTAACTGGACTAGCGGGAGAAGAGACCCAGTACTTC.

Turning to this clonotype: Possible read error: a much larger clone is one base away. The V call is TRBV28, the J call TRBJ2-7; D unclear. The CDR3 totals 11 residues. The germline CDR1 and CDR2 sequences are MDHEN and SYDVKM. This CDR3 is CASTGGYEQDF. CDR3 coding DNA: TGTGCCAGCACTGGCGGCTACGAGCAGGACTTC.

The sample holds a few counts of this clonotype. The rearrangement uses TRBV10-3 and TRBJ2-1; D unclear. V gave up 0 bases and J gave up 12 bases, with 9 bases separating them. Looked up from germline, CDR1 is ENHRY and CDR2 is SYGVKD. CDR3 length: 12 residues. The CDR3, as DNA: TGTGCCATCAGTGAGTCAGTTGAGCCGCAGTTCTTC. Translating gives CAISESVEPQFF.

The chain employs TRBV20-1 and TRBJ1-1; D is ambiguous. This CDR3 is built from 14 residues. The germline V and J ends were trimmed by 0 bases and 1 base, with 9 bases remaining between them. Germline values: CDR1 DFQATT, CDR2 SNEGSKA (reference sequence). CDR3 loop: CSAREGWENTEAFF. Written as DNA, the CDR3 is TGCAGTGCTAGAGAGGGATGGGAGAACACTGAAGCTTTCTTT.

The chain employs TRBV20-1 and TRBJ2-7; 9 bases align to TRBD2. Germline-derived CDR1 and CDR2 are DFQATT and SNEGSKA (reference sequence). J gave up 4 bases and V 4 bases, and 8 bases lay outside the gene matches. This CDR3 spans 14 amino acids. The CDR3 DNA is TGCAGTGCTACCCGACTAGCGGAAGGTTACGAGCAGTACTTC. Amino acids: CSATRLAEGYEQYF.

This clonotype was detected a few times. V is TRBV20-1 and J is TRBJ2-2, with 7 positions matching TRBD1. The germline CDR1 and CDR2 sequences are DFQATT and SNEGSKA (reference sequence). Trimming cost V 3 bases and J 6 bases; bases outside gene matches: 10. This CDR3 has 15 amino acids. This CDR3 is CSASHLRTGSGELFF. The CDR3 bases are TGCAGTGCTAGTCATCTCCGGACAGGTTCCGGGGAGCTGTTTTTT.

This clonotype was counted only a few times. The rearrangement joins TRBV20-1 to TRBJ1-2, with a possible D match to TRBD1 (6 bases). The V end was cut by 1 base, the J end by 3 bases, with 15 bases between. Germline V CDR1 and CDR2: DFQATT, SNEGSKA (reference sequence). The CDR3 runs 15 residues. CDR3 sequence reads: CSARAGAGNDYGYTF. CDR3 sequence (DNA): TGCAGTGCTAGAGCGGGGGCAGGGAACGACTATGGCTACACCTTC.

The table lists this clonotype with many counts. The chain is built from TRBV12-3 or TRBV12-4 and TRBJ1-3; D uncertain. V shed 5 bases and J shed 0 bases, with 8 bases lying between them. This CDR3 spans 14 amino acids. CDR3 sequence reads: CASSQLVSGNTIYF. CDR3 bases: TGTGCCAGCAGTCAACTTGTCTCTGGAAACACCATATATTTT.

This clonotype was seen repeatedly, ten times or more. The V gene is TRBV9, the J gene TRBJ1-5, with D maybe TRBD1 (5 bases). Germline loops: CDR1 SGDLS, CDR2 YYNGEE. Trimming shortened V by 0 bases and J by 5 bases, and 12 bases separated the two germline ends. The length of the CDR3 is 15 residues. The CDR3 bases are TGTGCCAGCAGCGTAGGGGCAGGGAAGTATCAGCCCCAGCATTTT. This gives the protein CASSVGAGKYQPQHF.

The chain combines TRBV29-1 with TRBJ1-2; D ambiguous. The V end lost 2 bases, the J end lost 5 bases, and 15 bases lay between the germline ends. The CDR3 runs to 14 residues. Per the germline V gene, CDR1 is SQVTM and CDR2 is ANQGSEA. DNA of the CDR3: TGCAGCGTTGAATCGGGAACGGCCTTTTATGGCTACACCTTC. Its translation: CSVESGTAFYGYTF.

At least ten counts were recorded for this clonotype. The chain couples TRBV20-1 to TRBJ1-4; no clear D. Germline V lookup: CDR1 DFQATT, CDR2 SNEGSKA (reference sequence). This CDR3 spans 13 amino acids. Trimming pared 0 bases from V and 4 bases from J, leaving 6 bases between. The CDR3 loop reads CSAREPVNEKLFF. The CDR3, as DNA: TGCAGTGCTAGAGAGCCGGTTAATGAAAAACTGTTTTTT.

The chain recombines TRBV11-2 with TRBJ2-7, with D perhaps matching TRBD2 (6 bases). The V gene's germline CDR1 is SGHAT and CDR2 FQNNGV. The CDR3 sequence is 14 residues long. Deletions cut 3 bases from V and 2 bases from J, with 11 bases between. In DNA form, the CDR3 reads TGTGCCAGCAGCTTTGGCGGGACCGCCTACGAGCAGTACTTC. This sequence encodes CASSFGGTAYEQYF.

This rearrangement joins TRBV5-4 to TRBJ2-3; D is ambiguous. CDR3 length: 14 amino acids. Germline V lookup: CDR1 SGHNT, CDR2 YYREEE (reference sequence). Trimming took 0 bases from V and 2 from J, leaving 7 bases between them. DNA of the CDR3: TGTGCCAGCAGCTTGGAGGTAGCCACAGATACGCAGTATTTT. Translation gives CASSLEVATDTQYF.

This clonotype turned up a few times. The chain links TRBV6-1 to TRBJ1-5, with D uncertain. CDR3 length: 14 residues. The germline gives CDR1 MNHNS, CDR2 SASEGT. V was clipped by 7 bases and J by 1 base, with 11 bases between them. The CDR3 coding sequence is TGTGCCAGCACAGATGACATGAGCAATCAGCCCCAGCATTTT. Amino acid sequence: CASTDDMSNQPQHF.

This clonotype was picked up a small number of times. The V call is TRBV2, the J call TRBJ2-6; D call uncertain. Germline V CDR1 and CDR2: SNHLY, FYNNEI. This CDR3 has 15 residues. The V gene lost 5 bases and the J gene lost 2 bases, with 10 bases spanning the gap. CDR3 sequence (DNA): TGTGCCAGCAGTAGACACCCCCCTGGGGCCAACGTCCTGACTTTC. Protein: CASSRHPPGANVLTF.

This clonotype was counted at least ten times. The chain joins TRBV20-1 to TRBJ1-1; TRBD1 might be the D (5 bases). Germline V gene data show CDR1 as DFQATT and CDR2 as SNEGSKA (reference sequence). V lost 7 bases and J lost 4, with 19 bases in between. The CDR3 is made up of 14 amino acids. CDR3 nucleotide sequence: TGCAGTGTTAGTTTGGGGACTCAAGCCACTGAAGCTTTCTTT. It translates to CSVSLGTQATEAFF.

The chain links TRBV2 to TRBJ1-1, with a tentative D call TRBD1 (6 bases). With 8 bases removed from V and 0 bases from J, the gap between germline ends came to 10 bases. Germline V gives CDR1 SNHLY, CDR2 FYNNEI. The CDR3 is 13 amino acids. The CDR3: CASRQDMNTEAFF. The CDR3 nucleotides are TGTGCCAGCCGACAGGACATGAACACTGAAGCTTTCTTT.

This clonotype was seen a handful of times. V gene TRBV29-1 combines with J gene TRBJ2-7; D gene unclear. V was pared by 6 bases and J by 4 bases, with 13 bases between. In germline, CDR1 is SQVTM, CDR2 ANQGSEA. This CDR3 contains 12 residues. CDR3 loop: CSVESGVYEQYF. The CDR3 DNA reads TGCAGCGTAGAATCAGGCGTTTACGAGCAGTACTTC.

The V gene is TRBV29-1, the J gene TRBJ1-1; tentatively, D is TRBD1 (5 bases). This CDR3 contains 12 residues. Trimming removed 1 base at V and 7 bases at J, with 10 bases between. Per germline, CDR1 SQVTM and CDR2 ANQGSEA. The CDR3 region has the DNA TGCAGCGTTGAAGCCGGGACGGATGAAGCTTTCTTT. Its translation is CSVEAGTDEAFF.

The V and J genes are TRBV6-1 and TRBJ2-7, with 8 bases matching TRBD2. The CDR3 has 14 amino acids. V shed 8 bases, J shed 4 bases, and the junction held 10 bases outside the gene matches. Germline CDR1 reads MNHNS; CDR2 reads SASEGT. The CDR3 sequence is CASGTGGLSYEQYF. The CDR3 DNA reads TGTGCCAGCGGAACGGGAGGGCTTTCATACGAGCAGTACTTC.

The chain uses TRBV7-8 and TRBJ2-6, with D possibly being TRBD2 (6 bases). The germline V gene encodes CDR1 SGHVS and CDR2 FQNEAQ. This CDR3 is built from 17 residues. Trimming stripped 2 bases from V and 0 bases from J, with 11 bases between. For the CDR3, the DNA is TGTGCCAGCAGCTTAACACGGGGGTTCTCTGGGGCCAACGTCCTGACTTTC. Translated, it gives CASSLTRGFSGANVLTF.